This TCR beta chain was recorded in a study of cytomegalovirus exposure and HLA in healthy donors. Study details: Prior work identified about 120 million unique TCR beta sequences in about 179 million T cells. The study, taken as a whole, reports: Earlier results showed most TCR beta V segments being productive about 87% or about 30% of the time.

13 Jbeta primers and 60 Vbeta primers were used for the PCR. The protocol was immunoSEQ multiplex PCR, while the TCRdb copy is restricted to in-frame clones and leaves out a portion. The data hold approximately 170,000 clones, with about three quarters observed a single time. The V end lost 5 bases, the J end lost 4 bases, and 14 bases lay between the germline ends. CDR3 length: 14 amino acids. The germline gives CDR1 WSHSY, CDR2 SAAADI. Of note for this clone: Its antigen is unidentified.

Sequenced sample: PBMCs. The TCR sequence derives from a man aged 18-30 years in good health and CMV-seropositive. This sequence joins TRBV10-2 and TRBJ2-5; perhaps TRBD2 as D (7 bases). The chain's CDR3 is CASSIGGVGETQYF. CDR3 DNA: TGCGCCAGCAGTATAGGGGGGGTTGGAGAGACCCAGTACTTC.